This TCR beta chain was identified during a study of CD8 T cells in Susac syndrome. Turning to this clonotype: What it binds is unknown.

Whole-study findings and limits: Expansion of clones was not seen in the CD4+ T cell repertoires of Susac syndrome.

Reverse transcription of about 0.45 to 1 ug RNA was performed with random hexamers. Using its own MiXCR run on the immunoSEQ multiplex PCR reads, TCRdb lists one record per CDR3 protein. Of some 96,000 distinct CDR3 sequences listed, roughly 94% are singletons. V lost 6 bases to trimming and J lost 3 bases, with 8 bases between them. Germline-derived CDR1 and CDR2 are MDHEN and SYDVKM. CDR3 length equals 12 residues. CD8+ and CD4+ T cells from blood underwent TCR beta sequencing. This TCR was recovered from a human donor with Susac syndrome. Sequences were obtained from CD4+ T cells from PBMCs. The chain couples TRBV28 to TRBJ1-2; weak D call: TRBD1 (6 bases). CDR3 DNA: TGTGCCAGCAGCCCAGGGGACTATGGCTACACCTTC. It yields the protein CASSPGDYGYTF.